This T cell receptor beta chain comes out of a study of T-cell memory formation after mild COVID-19. Per the germline V gene, CDR1 is MNHEY and CDR2 is SVGAGI. The length of the CDR3 is 16 residues. Between the trimmed V and J ends, which lost 2 bases and 3 bases, there was a span of 16 bases. The study, taken as a whole, reports: Unconfirmed was the SARS-CoV-2 specificity of second-wave clones that peaked on day 37. Day 15 to 85 contractors were CD4/CD8 balanced; later expanders leaned CD4+.

Using its own MiXCR run on the 5' RACE reads, TCRdb lists one record per CDR3 protein. The repertoire holds around 220,000 distinct CDR3 sequences, with 15% to 20% as singletons. The sample holds a few counts of this clonotype. Its specificity is unknown. Sequenced sample: PBMCs or a T cell subset sorted from them (not recorded which). This TCR was recovered from a man younger than 30 who had mild COVID-19 (a few samples of this study predate the infection). Cell type and time point are not known. The rearrangement joins TRBV6-5 to TRBJ2-5, with D possibly called TRBD1 or TRBD2 (6 bases each). The CDR3 sequence is CASSYTPSGAKETQYF. Here the CDR3 DNA reads TGTGCCAGCAGTTACACCCCTTCGGGGGCGAAAGAGACCCAGTACTTC.